The 21 T cell receptor beta chains below all came from one sample that was sequenced in a study of shared clonotypes between healthy human individuals. CD8 cells regarded as naive lacked CD45RO, were positively chosen for CCR7, and omitted terminally differentiated effector memory CD45RA+ cells. Only in-frame clones appear in the TCRdb table, and some are missing; sequencing was by immunoSEQ multiplex PCR. The sample lists 2 million to 2.5 million clones; approximately 95% were seen once. Material: naive CD8+ T cells sorted from blood. These receptors all stem from a man aged 18 to 29 in good health.

The J gene is TRBJ2-3, the V gene TRBV5-6; unclear D gene. The germline V gene encodes CDR1 SGHDT and CDR2 YYEEEE. The V end lost 0 bases, the J end lost 14 bases, and 10 bases lay between the germline ends. The CDR3 extends over 11 amino acids. The CDR3 sequence is CASSLGTRWYF. In nucleotides, the CDR3 is TGTGCCAGCAGCTTGGGGACCCGATGGTATTTT.

Concerning this clone itself: The identical CDR3 is also encoded by other nucleotide sequences in the sample. The J gene is TRBJ2-7, the V gene TRBV4-1, with D possibly being TRBD2 (5 bases). The ends were cut back, 1 base at V and 3 bases at J, with 7 bases in the middle. The CDR3 is made up of 13 amino acids. Per the germline V gene, CDR1 is MGHRA and CDR2 is YSYEKL. DNA of the CDR3: TGCGCCAGCAGCCAAGGGGAGCTCTACGAGCAGTACTTC. It specifies CASSQGELYEQYF.

This rearrangement joins TRBV30 to TRBJ1-4, with a possible D match to TRBD1 (6 bases). Germline V gene sequence: CDR1 GTSNPN, CDR2 SVGIG (reference sequence). This CDR3 is built from 12 residues. The ends were cut back, 4 bases at V and 8 bases at J, with 11 bases in the middle. The CDR3 coding sequence is TGTGCCTGGACACAGGGTGGCGAAAAACTGTTTTTT. It is translated as CAWTQGGEKLFF. The entire variable domain, with the rest obtained from reference TRBV30 and TRBJ1-4, is as follows: SQTIHQWPATLVQPVGSPLSLECTVEGTSNPNLYWYRQAAGRGLQLLFYSVGIGQISSEVPQNLSASRPQDRQFILSSKKLLLSDSGFYLCAWTQGGEKLFFGSGTQLSVL.

This clone was recorded a few times. The rearrangement joins TRBV27 to TRBJ2-5, with D perhaps matching TRBD2 (6 bases). CDR3 size: 15 residues. V was clipped by 2 bases and J by 4 bases, with 14 bases between them. The germline CDR1 and CDR2 sequences are MNHEY and SMNVEV (reference sequence). The CDR3 is CASSLGVEGGETQYF. The CDR3 nucleotides read TGTGCCAGCAGTTTAGGGGTGGAGGGTGGAGAGACCCAGTACTTC.

A word on this clone: Other DNA sequences within the sample encode an identical CDR3. The V gene is TRBV9, the J gene TRBJ2-7; possible D gene TRBD2, 6 bases. CDR3 length: 14 amino acids. The V gene's germline CDR1 is SGDLS and CDR2 YYNGEE. V was clipped by 4 bases and J by 1 base, with 12 bases between them. CDR3 residues: CASSPTGGSYEQYF. The DNA of the CDR3 is TGTGCCAGCAGCCCCACCGGGGGTTCCTACGAGCAGTACTTC.

V and J are TRBV20-1 and TRBJ2-3; no definite D call. The CDR3 has 10 amino acids. CDR1 is DFQATT and CDR2 is SNEGSKA in the germline V gene (reference sequence). V shed 4 bases and J shed 6 bases, with 5 bases lying between them. This CDR3 reads CSANPDTQYF. DNA of the CDR3: TGCAGTGCTAACCCCGATACGCAGTATTTT.

The table lists this clone with a few counts. The chain recombines TRBV7-9 with TRBJ1-1; tentative D call: TRBD1 (5 bases). The V gene's germline CDR1 is SEHNR and CDR2 FQNEAQ (reference sequence). Trimming removed 5 bases at V and 1 base at J, with 11 bases between. The CDR3 runs 14 residues. In DNA, the CDR3 is TGTGCCAGCAGCCCCCGAGACAGGAACACTGAAGCTTTCTTT. Translated, it gives CASSPRDRNTEAFF.

The gene calls are TRBV27 and TRBJ2-5; 7 nucleotides agree with TRBD2. The V gene end was trimmed by 7 bases and the J gene end by 2 bases; junction bases not matched to a gene: 7. The CDR3 length is 14 residues. Germline V gene sequence: CDR1 MNHEY, CDR2 SMNVEV (reference sequence). In DNA form, the CDR3 reads TGTGCCAGCATGGGCGGGAGCAAACAAGAGACCCAGTACTTC. Its protein is CASMGGSKQETQYF.

The rearrangement uses TRBV9 and TRBJ2-1; 9 nucleotides agree with TRBD2. The ends lost 4 bases at V and 4 bases at J; junction bases unmatched: 9. The CDR3 totals 16 residues. Per the germline V gene, CDR1 is SGDLS and CDR2 is YYNGEE. For the CDR3, the DNA is TGTGCCAGCAGCCCAACAGGACTAGCGCTGTACAATGAGCAGTTCTTC. Its translation: CASSPTGLALYNEQFF.

The rearrangement joins TRBV28 to TRBJ2-5; 9 nucleotides match TRBD2. The trim removed 5 bases at V and 1 base at J, leaving 8 bases unmatched. Per germline, CDR1 MDHEN and CDR2 SYDVKM. CDR3 length equals 16 residues. The CDR3 region has the DNA TGTGCCAGCAGTCCATTAGCGGGAGAAGGCCAAGAGACCCAGTACTTC. This codes for CASSPLAGEGQETQYF.

This clone appeared once. J is TRBJ2-7 and V is TRBV7-9; TRBD2 is a possible D gene (5 bases). In germline, CDR1 is SEHNR, CDR2 FQNEAQ (reference sequence). Trimming removed 4 bases at V and 7 bases at J, with 14 bases between. The CDR3 is made up of 13 amino acids. CDR3 residues: CASSYPSSHEQYF. CDR3 DNA sequence: TGTGCCAGCAGCTACCCCTCTAGCCATGAGCAGTACTTC. Full variable domain (outside the CDR3, taken from reference TRBV7-9 and TRBJ2-7): DTGVSQNPRHKITKRGQNVTFRCDPISEHNRLYWYRQTLGQGPEFLTYFQNEAQLEKSRLLSDRFSAERPKGSFSTLEIQRTEQGDSAMYLCASSYPSSHEQYFGPGTRLTVT.

As for this clone: Other DNA sequences in this specimen translate into the identical CDR3. This chain connects TRBV11-2 to TRBJ2-7; D remains ambiguous. The germline CDR1 and CDR2 sequences are SGHAT and FQNNGV. This CDR3 region has 13 residues. V lost 1 base and J 3 bases, leaving 7 bases between the germline ends. The CDR3 loop reads CASSLGGVYEQYF. In DNA, the CDR3 is TGTGCCAGCAGCTTAGGAGGTGTCTACGAGCAGTACTTC.

Only one count was recorded for this clone. The chain recombines TRBV11-2 with TRBJ2-5; a weak D match, TRBD2 (6 bases). V shed 5 bases and J shed 1 base, with 17 bases lying between them. Germline V gives CDR1 SGHAT, CDR2 FQNNGV. There are 16 residues in the CDR3. This chain's CDR3 is CASSSLIGLTQETQYF. For the CDR3, the DNA is TGTGCCAGCAGCAGCCTCATCGGACTAACCCAAGAGACCCAGTACTTC.

J is TRBJ1-5 and V is TRBV27; weak D call: TRBD1 (6 bases). V was pared by 6 bases and J by 6 bases, with 15 bases between. Germline V gene sequence: CDR1 MNHEY, CDR2 SMNVEV (reference sequence). The CDR3 has 14 residues. CDR3 nucleotide sequence: TGTGCCAGCAGCAATACAGGGAGAGGTCAGCCCCAGCATTTT. This encodes CASSNTGRGQPQHF.

The chain has TRBV5-1 and TRBJ2-5; D unclear. The CDR3 sequence is 15 residues long. Trimming took 0 bases from V and 0 from J, leaving 9 bases between them. Germline CDR1 SGHRS, CDR2 YFSETQ. The DNA for the CDR3 is TGCGCCAGCAGCTTGGCCGACGAGTACCAAGAGACCCAGTACTTC. Its protein is CASSLADEYQETQYF.

This chain connects TRBV27 to TRBJ2-4, with D possibly TRBD1 on 5 matching bases. Germline V gives CDR1 MNHEY, CDR2 SMNVEV (reference sequence). Between the trimmed V and J ends, which lost 2 bases and 8 bases, there was a span of 16 bases. The CDR3 length is 15 residues. CDR3 amino acids: CASSLRPGWLDIQYF. In nucleotides, the CDR3 is TGTGCCAGCAGTTTACGGCCAGGGTGGTTGGACATTCAGTACTTC.

The rearrangement joins TRBV6-5 to TRBJ2-7; D may be TRBD1 or TRBD2 (5 bases each). Deletions cut 2 bases from V and 2 bases from J, with 13 bases between. The germline CDR1 and CDR2 sequences are MNHEY and SVGAGI. The CDR3 extends over 15 amino acids. CDR3 sequence reads: CASSYGEGRAYEQYF. CDR3 coding DNA: TGTGCCAGCAGTTACGGAGAGGGACGGGCCTACGAGCAGTACTTC.

The gene calls are TRBV19 and TRBJ1-5; unclear D gene. This CDR3 is built from 15 residues. The germline gives CDR1 LNHDA, CDR2 SQIVND (reference sequence). The germline V and J ends were trimmed by 6 bases and 11 bases, with 23 bases remaining between them. The CDR3: CASRSPFGEGQSQHF. The CDR3 region has the DNA TGTGCCAGTAGGAGCCCGTTCGGCGAGGGCCAATCCCAGCATTTT.

This chain links TRBV6-5 with TRBJ2-7, with TRBD1 identical over 9 bases. The CDR3 length is 14 residues. The V gene's germline CDR1 is MNHEY and CDR2 SVGAGI. The junction had 4 bases not matched to a gene; V was cut back by 4 bases and J by 3 bases. The DNA for the CDR3 is TGTGCCAGCAGTTCCCTGACAGGGGGCTACGAGCAGTACTTC. This gives the protein CASSSLTGGYEQYF.

The J gene is TRBJ2-3, the V gene TRBV4-1, with a weak D call TRBD1 (5 bases). The CDR3 runs 13 residues. Trimming removed 3 bases at V and 6 bases at J, with 10 bases between. Germline assignment: CDR1 MGHRA and CDR2 YSYEKL. The CDR3 protein is CASSQGPPDTQYF. CDR3 DNA: TGCGCCAGCAGCCAGGGGCCCCCGGATACGCAGTATTTT.

V usage is TRBV11-2 and J usage is TRBJ2-5, with TRBD1 matching over 9 bases. The CDR3 runs to 15 residues. With V trimmed by 3 bases and J by 4 bases, 6 bases remained unmatched. Germline loops: CDR1 SGHAT, CDR2 FQNNGV. The CDR3 here is CASSLGTGLGETQYF. Here the CDR3 DNA reads TGTGCCAGCAGCTTGGGGACAGGGCTTGGAGAGACCCAGTACTTC.